The source of this T cell receptor (beta chain) is a study of Ad26.COV2.S vaccination and SARS-CoV-2 variants. Study at large: The vaccine Ad26.COV2.S was put into the muscle once, or twice with 56 days between. The study's findings and limits: Placebo recipients had lower spike-specific TCR breadth than vaccine recipients.

Germline CDR1 LGHDT, CDR2 YNNKEL (reference sequence). V was pared by 2 bases and J by 2 bases, with 21 bases between. This CDR3 contains 18 residues. The treatment denotes: some 19 received Ad26.COV2.S at low or high dose, single or two shots; roughly 5 received placebo; per-sample allocation not given. Material that was analyzed had been drawn on day 63 after the first vaccine or placebo injection. Vaccination used an Ad26 vector expressing Wuhan-strain SARS-CoV-2 spike. Sequencing was performed with immunoSEQ multiplex PCR; in TCRdb, only in-frame clones are kept and a portion is missing. The profile shows fewer than 400,000 clones, approximately 86% of them singletons. Comments on this clone: What it binds is not known.

The J gene is TRBJ2-5, the V gene TRBV3-1 (or the pseudogene TRBV3-2), with D maybe TRBD2 (7 bases). The sequencing used peripheral blood, collected in a trial of Ad26.COV2.S vaccine versus placebo. This TCR came from a person aged 18 to 59 who received the Ad26.COV2.S COVID-19 vaccine or a placebo. CDR3 loop: CASSQLRFRGRGQETQYF. In nucleotides, the CDR3 is TGTGCCAGCAGCCAACTCCGCTTCCGGGGGAGGGGGCAAGAGACCCAGTACTTC.